This is a list of T cell receptor beta chains from one sample in a study of blood T cell repertoires in COVID-19. Libraries were prepared by immunoSEQ multiplex PCR; TCRdb keeps only in-frame clonotypes and omits some of them. The repertoire holds 160,000 or so clones, with 90% to 95% as singletons. The sequenced sample was peripheral blood. These receptor sequences come from a woman aged 55 to 70 with COVID-19, enrolled during active disease. Both conserved end residues are part of each CDR3. A D gene is named only where the DNA matches it firmly. Not all rows give a size; the values are once, few, many and, for expanded clones, a class.

J: TRBJ1-3
D: .
V: TRBV19
size: .
CDR3: CASSTAGSRNTIYF
DNA: TGTGCCAGTAGTACGGCGGGTTCTAGAAACACCATATATTTT

J: TRBJ1-1
D: .
V: TRBV5-1
size: .
CDR3: CASKEGLNTEAFF
DNA: TGCGCCAGCAAGGAGGGGTTGAACACTGAAGCTTTCTTT

J: TRBJ2-5
D: .
V: TRBV11-2
size: .
CDR3: CASSSPAGTLETQYF
DNA: TGTGCCAGCAGCTCCCCGGCGGGAACTCTGGAGACCCAGTACTTC

J: TRBJ1-5
D: TRBD1
V: TRBV25-1
size: once
CDR3: CASSDGRGRPSNQPQHF
DNA: TGTGCCAGCAGTGACGGCAGGGGGCGACCCAGCAATCAGCCCCAGCATTTT

J: TRBJ1-2
D: .
V: TRBV4-2
size: once
CDR3: CASSPELRGRARSLYGYTF
DNA: TGTGCCAGCAGCCCCGAACTCCGAGGGCGGGCCAGAAGCCTCTATGGCTACACCTTC

J: TRBJ1-2
D: TRBD1
V: TRBV20-1
size: .
CDR3: CSTTGPYGYTF
DNA: TGCAGTACGACAGGGCCCTATGGCTACACCTTC

J: TRBJ1-1
D: TRBD1
V: TRBV29-1
size: .
CDR3: CSVTGGNTEAFF
DNA: TGCAGCGTTACAGGGGGGAACACTGAAGCTTTCTTT

J: TRBJ1-6
D: .
V: TRBV14
size: .
CDR3: CASSPRGVGNNSPLHF
DNA: TGTGCCAGCAGCCCCAGGGGTGTAGGGAATAATTCACCCCTCCACTTT

J: TRBJ2-1
D: TRBD2
V: TRBV11-1
size: .
CDR3: CASSLGRGSYNEQFF
DNA: TGTGCCAGCAGCTTGGGGAGGGGCTCCTACAATGAGCAGTTCTTC

J: TRBJ1-2
D: TRBD1
V: TRBV19
size: .
CDR3: CASEPGQGADGYTF
DNA: TGTGCCAGCGAACCGGGACAGGGGGCGGATGGCTACACCTTC

J: TRBJ1-4
D: .
V: TRBV9
size: .
CDR3: CASSVEGTNEKLFF
DNA: TGTGCCAGCAGCGTAGAGGGGACTAATGAAAAACTGTTTTTT

J: TRBJ2-1
D: .
V: TRBV6-5
size: .
CDR3: CASSYDSYNEQFF
DNA: TGTGCCAGCAGTTACGATAGCTACAATGAGCAGTTCTTC

J: TRBJ2-5
D: .
V: TRBV11-2
size: .
CDR3: CASSPHGETQYF
DNA: TGTGCCAGCAGCCCACACGGGGAGACCCAGTACTTC

J: TRBJ1-2
D: TRBD1
V: TRBV4-3
size: .
CDR3: CASSQVGQSINYGYTF
DNA: TGCGCCAGCAGCCAAGTGGGACAGTCAATTAACTATGGCTACACCTTC

J: TRBJ2-3
D: TRBD2
V: TRBV2
size: .
CDR3: CASRGLAGARTDTQYF
DNA: TGTGCCAGCAGAGGACTAGCGGGGGCCCGCACAGATACGCAGTATTTT

J: TRBJ1-2
D: .
V: TRBV5-1
size: .
CDR3: CASSLLGAPSNYGYTF
DNA: TGCGCCAGCAGCTTGTTAGGGGCGCCTTCTAACTATGGCTACACCTTC

J: TRBJ1-2
D: .
V: TRBV19
size: .
CDR3: CASSITGRAGSGYTF
DNA: TGTGCCAGTAGTATAACAGGCAGAGCGGGGAGTGGCTACACCTTC

J: TRBJ2-2
D: .
V: TRBV5-1
size: .
CDR3: CASSYSGPIEAGELFF
DNA: TGCGCCAGCAGCTACTCAGGGCCGATTGAGGCCGGGGAGCTGTTTTTT

J: TRBJ2-3
D: .
V: TRBV13
size: .
CDR3: CASSLYRTDTQYF
DNA: TGTGCCAGCAGCTTATACAGGACAGATACGCAGTATTTT

J: TRBJ1-1
D: TRBD1
V: TRBV6-5
size: .
CDR3: CASSKTGGNTEAFF
DNA: TGTGCCAGCAGCAAGACAGGGGGGAACACTGAAGCTTTCTTT

J: TRBJ2-1
D: .
V: TRBV19
size: .
CDR3: CASSIPPGTYNEQFF
DNA: TGTGCCAGTAGTATCCCTCCCGGGACCTACAATGAGCAGTTCTTC

J: TRBJ1-4
D: .
V: TRBV2
size: .
CDR3: CATSLNPGEKLFF
DNA: TGTGCCACCTCGTTGAATCCAGGAGAAAAACTGTTTTTT

J: TRBJ1-1
D: TRBD1
V: TRBV29-1
size: .
CDR3: CSVELTQGASEAFF
DNA: TGCAGCGTTGAACTCACACAGGGGGCTAGTGAAGCTTTCTTT

J: TRBJ1-5
D: .
V: TRBV21-1
size: .
CDR3: CASSKGKVFTALNQPQHF
DNA: TGTGCCAGCAGCAAAGGAAAGGTGTTCACAGCACTCAATCAGCCCCAGCATTTT

J: TRBJ1-1
D: .
V: TRBV5-1
size: once
CDR3: CASSFTANTEAFF
DNA: TGCGCCAGCAGCTTTACAGCGAACACTGAAGCTTTCTTT

J: TRBJ1-2
D: TRBD1
V: TRBV2
size: .
CDR3: CASSLGQGAYGYTF
DNA: TGTGCCAGCAGCCTAGGACAGGGGGCTTATGGCTACACCTTC

J: TRBJ1-3
D: TRBD1
V: TRBV10-3
size: .
CDR3: CAISEGGTGNTIYF
DNA: TGTGCCATCAGTGAAGGGGGCACTGGAAACACCATATATTTT

J: TRBJ1-2
D: .
V: TRBV5-8
size: .
CDR3: CASSLLNNYGYTF
DNA: TGTGCCAGCAGCTTGTTAAATAACTATGGCTACACCTTC

J: TRBJ1-1
D: .
V: TRBV7-3
size: .
CDR3: CASSLARYTEAFF
DNA: TGTGCCAGCAGTCTTGCTAGGTATACTGAAGCTTTCTTT

J: TRBJ2-7
D: TRBD2
V: TRBV7-8
size: .
CDR3: CASSLAGGSYEQYF
DNA: TGTGCCAGCAGCTTAGCGGGGGGGTCCTACGAGCAGTACTTC

J: TRBJ1-1
D: TRBD1
V: TRBV19
size: few
CDR3: CASSEQGATEAFF
DNA: TGTGCCAGTAGTGAACAGGGGGCCACTGAAGCTTTCTTT

J: TRBJ1-4
D: .
V: TRBV2
size: .
CDR3: CASSERATNEKLFF
DNA: TGTGCCAGCAGTGAACGGGCAACTAATGAAAAACTGTTTTTT

J: TRBJ2-1
D: TRBD2
V: TRBV7-3
size: .
CDR3: CASSPLAETYNEQFF
DNA: TGTGCCAGCAGCCCCCTAGCGGAAACCTACAATGAGCAGTTCTTC

J: TRBJ1-2
D: .
V: TRBV18
size: .
CDR3: CASSRETDYGYTF
DNA: TGTGCCAGCTCAAGAGAGACAGACTATGGCTACACCTTC

J: TRBJ1-3
D: .
V: TRBV6-6
size: once
CDR3: CASRGAYSGNTIYF
DNA: TGTGCCAGCAGGGGGGCCTACTCTGGAAACACCATATATTTT

J: TRBJ1-2
D: TRBD1
V: TRBV7-9
size: once
CDR3: CASSSGQARHGYTF
DNA: TGTGCCAGCAGCTCCGGACAGGCAAGGCATGGCTACACCTTC

J: TRBJ1-6
D: TRBD1
V: TRBV6-1
size: .
CDR3: CASSEQGTENSPLHF
DNA: TGTGCCAGCAGTGAACAGGGGACAGAGAATTCACCCCTCCACTTT

J: TRBJ2-4
D: TRBD1
V: TRBV6-5
size: .
CDR3: CASTQGALAKNIQYF
DNA: TGTGCCAGCACCCAGGGGGCCCTAGCCAAAAACATTCAGTACTTC

J: TRBJ1-1
D: TRBD1
V: TRBV12-3/TRBV12-4
size: .
CDR3: CASSRQGNTEAFF
DNA: TGTGCCAGCAGTCGACAGGGGAACACTGAAGCTTTCTTT

J: TRBJ1-4
D: TRBD1
V: TRBV29-1
size: .
CDR3: CSVLGQGQGEKLFF
DNA: TGCAGCGTCCTGGGACAGGGGCAAGGTGAAAAACTGTTTTTT

J: TRBJ2-2
D: .
V: TRBV11-2
size: .
CDR3: CASSPGAGTGELFF
DNA: TGTGCCAGCAGCCCTGGCGCGGGTACCGGGGAGCTGTTTTTT

J: TRBJ2-5
D: .
V: TRBV12-3/TRBV12-4
size: .
CDR3: CASMRIETQYF
DNA: TGTGCCAGCATGAGGATAGAGACCCAGTACTTC

J: TRBJ1-1
D: .
V: TRBV2
size: .
CDR3: CASSRQENTEAFF
DNA: TGTGCCAGCAGTAGGCAGGAGAACACTGAAGCTTTCTTT

J: TRBJ1-3
D: TRBD1
V: TRBV5-1
size: .
CDR3: CASSRRTGSGNTIYF
DNA: TGCGCCAGCAGCCGCAGGACAGGCTCTGGAAACACCATATATTTT

J: TRBJ1-3
D: .
V: TRBV4-1
size: .
CDR3: CASSQVWGVGGNTIYF
DNA: TGCGCCAGCAGCCAAGTGTGGGGGGTAGGTGGAAACACCATATATTTT

J: TRBJ1-1
D: .
V: TRBV6-5
size: .
CDR3: CASSYAGVGSGTEAFF
DNA: TGTGCCAGCAGTTACGCCGGTGTGGGTAGCGGCACTGAAGCTTTCTTT

J: TRBJ2-2
D: .
V: TRBV24-1
size: once
CDR3: CATSEPRDTGELFF
DNA: TGTGCCACCAGTGAGCCCAGGGACACCGGGGAGCTGTTTTTT

J: TRBJ2-7
D: TRBD1
V: TRBV5-1
size: .
CDR3: CASRLRQGQSYEQYF
DNA: TGCGCCAGCAGATTAAGACAGGGGCAATCCTACGAGCAGTACTTC

J: TRBJ1-4
D: .
V: TRBV9
size: .
CDR3: CASSQGSNEKLFF
DNA: TGTGCCAGCAGCCAGGGGTCTAATGAAAAACTGTTTTTT

J: TRBJ2-1
D: .
V: TRBV11-2
size: .
CDR3: CASRRQGPYNEQFF
DNA: TGTGCCAGCAGGAGGCAGGGGCCCTACAATGAGCAGTTCTTC

J: TRBJ1-5
D: TRBD1
V: TRBV7-2
size: few
CDR3: CASSLAWDAYDRGTQPQHF
DNA: TGTGCCAGCAGCTTAGCATGGGACGCATATGACAGGGGGACTCAGCCCCAGCATTTT

J: TRBJ1-1
D: TRBD1
V: TRBV30
size: .
CDR3: CACDRAGDTEAFF
DNA: TGTGCCTGTGACAGGGCCGGGGACACTGAAGCTTTCTTT

J: TRBJ2-1
D: TRBD2
V: TRBV25-1
size: .
CDR3: CASSDASGVPPLGEQFF
DNA: TGTGCCAGCAGTGATGCTAGCGGGGTGCCTCCACTCGGCGAGCAGTTCTTC

J: TRBJ1-1
D: .
V: TRBV29-1
size: .
CDR3: CSVERGRDEAFF
DNA: TGCAGCGTTGAACGCGGCAGAGATGAAGCTTTCTTT

J: TRBJ1-2
D: .
V: TRBV4-2
size: .
CDR3: CAVPRSPGAGPNYGYTF
DNA: TGTGCCGTGCCCCGGAGCCCTGGGGCAGGGCCTAACTATGGCTACACCTTC

J: TRBJ2-3
D: TRBD2
V: TRBV4-1
size: .
CDR3: CASSQGSSGDFDTQYF
DNA: TGCGCCAGCAGCCAAGGTTCTAGCGGGGATTTTGATACGCAGTATTTT

J: TRBJ2-1
D: .
V: TRBV6-5
size: once
CDR3: CASSTTYNEQFF
DNA: TGTGCCAGCAGTACGACTTACAATGAGCAGTTCTTC

J: TRBJ2-1
D: TRBD2
V: TRBV11-3
size: .
CDR3: CASSSRTSGGVLFF
DNA: TGTGCCAGCAGCTCACGGACTAGCGGGGGGGTCTTGTTCTTC

J: TRBJ1-4
D: .
V: TRBV7-9
size: .
CDR3: CASSLSSTNEKLFF
DNA: TGTGCCAGCAGCTTAAGCTCAACTAATGAAAAACTGTTTTTT